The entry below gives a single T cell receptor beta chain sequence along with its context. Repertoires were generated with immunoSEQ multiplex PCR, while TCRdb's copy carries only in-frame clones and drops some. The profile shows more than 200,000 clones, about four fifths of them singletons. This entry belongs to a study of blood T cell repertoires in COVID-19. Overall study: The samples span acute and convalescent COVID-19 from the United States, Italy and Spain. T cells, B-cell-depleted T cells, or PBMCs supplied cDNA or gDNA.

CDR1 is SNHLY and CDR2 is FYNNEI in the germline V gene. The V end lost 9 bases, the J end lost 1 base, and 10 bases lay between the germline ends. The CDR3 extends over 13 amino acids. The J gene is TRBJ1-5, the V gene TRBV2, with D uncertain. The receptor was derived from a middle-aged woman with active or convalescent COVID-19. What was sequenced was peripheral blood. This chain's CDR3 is CASGGLSNQPQHF. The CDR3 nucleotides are TGTGCCAGTGGAGGCCTCAGCAATCAGCCCCAGCATTTT.